The TCR beta chain described here comes from a study of cytomegalovirus exposure and HLA in healthy donors. In the PCR, 60 Vbeta and 13 Jbeta primers were used. Clones were sequenced by immunoSEQ multiplex PCR, and TCRdb holds only the in-frame ones, with some missing. The table lists roughly 130,000 clones, 81% of them singletons. This receptor was taken from a man younger than 35 in good health and CMV-seronegative. The sequenced sample consisted of PBMCs.

The CDR3 protein is CASSLGRRVSDTQYF. CDR3 sequence (DNA): TGTGCCAGCAGCTTAGGTAGGAGAGTCTCAGATACGCAGTATTTT. This chain links TRBV7-2 with TRBJ2-3; D is unclear. This CDR3 has 15 residues. Per germline, CDR1 SGHTA and CDR2 FQGNSA. Deletions cut 1 base from V and 4 bases from J, with 12 bases between.